The clone carrying this T cell receptor (beta chain) has only a few counts. Antigen: not known. This CDR3 is 17 amino acids long. V was trimmed by 5 bases and J by 1 base, leaving 15 bases between them. Germline lookup yields CDR1 MDHEN and CDR2 SYDVKM. The study excluded patients with uncontrolled infection, other autoimmune disease, pregnancy or lactation. This sample is part of a study of T cells in Graves' hyperthyroidism and ophthalmopathy. General study results and limits: Among thyroid clonotypes expanded above 0.001, most also appeared in blood.

The source material, RNA transcripts, was used to amplify TCR beta CDR3 regions. The TCR CDR3 was amplified in a first-round RT-PCR using the HTBI primer set. TCRdb passed the multiplex PCR reads through MiXCR, listing each CDR3 protein once. Among fewer than 400,000 distinct CDR3 sequences, roughly 25% were seen once, and the ten largest hold about 70%. This receptor was taken from a man between 45 and 60 years old with Graves' hyperthyroidism. J is TRBJ1-6 and V is TRBV28; D call uncertain. The specimen sequenced was blood. CDR3 coding DNA: TGTGCCAGCAGTACCTTATTCCTAAGGTCCTATAATTCACCCCTCCACTTT. Its protein product is CASSTLFLRSYNSPLHF.